The 29 T cell receptor beta chains presented below share a single source sample, sequenced in a study of cytomegalovirus exposure and HLA in healthy donors. The PCR contained 60 Vbeta and 13 Jbeta primers. TCRdb's copy holds only in-frame clones and misses some; the assay was immunoSEQ multiplex PCR. The repertoire holds some 76,000 clones, about 78% seen once, with around 8.9% in the top ten. Sequencing was done on a sample of PBMCs. These receptors were taken from a woman in her forties in good health and CMV-seropositive.

This clone was picked up a small number of times. The chain uses TRBV5-1 and TRBJ2-2; TRBD2 is a possible D gene (5 bases). Germline V CDR1 and CDR2: SGHRS, YFSETQ. V lost 3 bases and J 4 bases, leaving 10 bases between the germline ends. CDR3 length: 14 residues. The CDR3 protein is CASSSTRTTGELFF. In DNA, the CDR3 is TGCGCCAGCAGCTCCACTAGGACCACCGGGGAGCTGTTTTTT.

V and J are TRBV30 and TRBJ1-1, with 10 bases that match TRBD1. Per the germline V gene, CDR1 is GTSNPN and CDR2 is SVGIG (reference sequence). The CDR3 length is 14 residues. V dropped 2 bases and J dropped 7; count of bases not matched to a gene: 7. The CDR3: CAWSPGTGESEAFF. DNA of the CDR3: TGTGCCTGGAGTCCCGGGACAGGGGAGAGTGAAGCTTTCTTT. Complete variable domain (other parts from reference TRBV30 and TRBJ1-1): SQTIHQWPATLVQPVGSPLSLECTVEGTSNPNLYWYRQAAGRGLQLLFYSVGIGQISSEVPQNLSASRPQDRQFILSSKKLLLSDSGFYLCAWSPGTGESEAFFGQGTRLTVV.

This rearrangement joins TRBV28 to TRBJ2-7; the D gene is possibly TRBD1 (6 bases). The ends were cut back, 3 bases at V and 8 bases at J, with 14 bases in the middle. The CDR3 totals 13 residues. Germline V gives CDR1 MDHEN, CDR2 SYDVKM. This CDR3 reads CASSLQGHGQQYF. The CDR3 nucleotides read TGTGCCAGCAGTTTGCAGGGACATGGACAGCAGTACTTC.

This clone was picked up a small number of times. The rearrangement links TRBV7-2 to TRBJ1-3, with TRBD1 identical over 7 bases. Germline V gene sequence: CDR1 SGHTA, CDR2 FQGNSA. This CDR3 has 15 amino acids. The trim removed 1 base at V and 4 bases at J, leaving 4 bases unmatched. The CDR3 reads CASSLGGTAGNTIYF. CDR3 coding DNA: TGTGCCAGCAGCTTAGGCGGGACAGCGGGAAACACCATATATTTT.

V usage is TRBV11-2 and J usage is TRBJ1-2; possibly TRBD1 for D (5 bases). The length of the CDR3 is 13 residues. Germline V CDR1 and CDR2: SGHAT, FQNNGV. V was cut by 5 bases and J by 7 bases, with 14 bases left in between. The CDR3 DNA sequence: TGTGCCAGCAGCCGGACAAAGGGTGGTGGCTACACCTTC. Its protein product is CASSRTKGGGYTF.

The chain has TRBV2 and TRBJ2-2; 9 bases align to TRBD1. The CDR3 is 15 residues long. From germline, CDR1 is SNHLY and CDR2 FYNNEI. V lost 4 bases to trimming and J lost 6 bases; unmatched junction nucleotides: 6. CDR3 in DNA: TGTGCCAGCAGTGGACAGGGGGGAAAGGCCGGGGAGCTGTTTTTT. Translating it yields CASSGQGGKAGELFF.

Only a few counts were recorded for this clone. This sequence joins TRBV2 and TRBJ1-1; D is unresolved. Deletions cut 3 bases from V and 2 bases from J, with 7 bases between. The germline gives CDR1 SNHLY, CDR2 FYNNEI. The CDR3 runs 13 residues. CDR3 sequence reads: CASSDGVNTEAFF. Here the CDR3 DNA reads TGTGCCAGCAGTGACGGGGTTAACACTGAAGCTTTCTTT.

Only a few counts were recorded for this clone. Here the CDR3 reads CASSPPTGLLGYTF. DNA for the CDR3: TGTGCCAGCAGCCCCCCGACAGGGCTTCTTGGCTACACCTTC. The chain has TRBV5-4 and TRBJ1-2; 7 bases fit TRBD1. Trimming removed 4 bases from V and 7 bases from J; junction bases left unmatched: 10. Germline CDR1 is SGHNT and CDR2 is YYREEE (reference sequence). The CDR3 runs 14 residues.

The V and J genes are TRBV19 and TRBJ2-2, with D maybe TRBD1 (6 bases). The CDR3 spans 16 residues. CDR1 is LNHDA and CDR2 is SQIVND in the germline V gene (reference sequence). V lost 2 bases and J lost 2, with 12 bases in between. The CDR3 DNA reads as TGTGCCAGTAGTATACCCCGAGGGACAAACACCGGGGAGCTGTTTTTT. As protein: CASSIPRGTNTGELFF. The entire variable domain, with the rest obtained from reference TRBV19 and TRBJ2-2, is as follows: DGGITQSPKYLFRKEGQNVTLSCEQNLNHDAMYWYRQDPGQGLRLIYYSQIVNDFQKGDIAEGYSVSREKKESFPLTVTSAQKNPTAFYLCASSIPRGTNTGELFFGEGSRLTVL.

Only a few counts were recorded for this clone. The chain has TRBV4-3 and TRBJ2-7, with TRBD1 matching over 8 bases. Losses at the gene ends were 4 bases for V and 0 bases for J; bases not matched to a gene: 5. This CDR3 comprises 15 residues. Germline values: CDR1 LGHNA, CDR2 YSLEER. In DNA, the CDR3 is TGCGCCAGCAGCCTACTTCAGGGGGCCTCCTACGAGCAGTACTTC. Its translation is CASSLLQGASYEQYF.

A remark on this clone: Other DNA sequences in this sample translate to the same CDR3. The rearrangement links TRBV9 to TRBJ2-3, with D possibly TRBD1 on 6 matching bases. The CDR3 sequence is 16 residues long. Germline V gene data show CDR1 as SGDLS and CDR2 as YYNGEE. V dropped 0 bases and J dropped 1 base, with 12 bases sitting between them. The CDR3 spells CASSVDGPGGTDTQYF. The DNA of the CDR3 is TGTGCCAGCAGCGTAGATGGCCCAGGGGGCACAGATACGCAGTATTTT.

The rearrangement joins TRBV13 to TRBJ2-7; TRBD1 matches at 8 bases. Germline trimming cut 5 bases from V and 3 bases from J; bases unmatched to any gene: 3. The CDR3 length is 13 residues. CDR1 PRHDT and CDR2 FYEKMQ come from the germline V gene (reference sequence). CDR3 loop: CASSPGTGYEQYF. In nucleotides, the CDR3 is TGTGCCAGCAGCCCAGGGACAGGCTACGAGCAGTACTTC.

The rearrangement links TRBV19 to TRBJ2-2; 7 positions match TRBD2. CDR1 LNHDA and CDR2 SQIVND come from the germline V gene (reference sequence). This CDR3 has 14 amino acids. V lost 10 bases, J lost 2 bases, and 7 bases stayed unmatched. The CDR3 is CATTGTTNTGELFF. As DNA, the CDR3 is TGTGCCACAACCGGGACTACAAACACCGGGGAGCTGTTTTTT.

This sequence joins TRBV6-6 and TRBJ1-1, with 9 bases that match TRBD1. Losses at the gene ends were 0 bases for V and 3 bases for J; bases not matched to a gene: 2. Germline CDR1 MNHNY, CDR2 SVGAGI (reference sequence). The CDR3 length is 15 residues. Here the CDR3 DNA reads TGTGCCAGCAGTTACTCGACAGGGGGGGACACTGAAGCTTTCTTT. Its protein is CASSYSTGGDTEAFF.

This sequence joins TRBV19 and TRBJ1-5, with a possible D match to TRBD1 (6 bases). The V gene's germline CDR1 is LNHDA and CDR2 SQIVND (reference sequence). CDR3 length: 16 amino acids. Trimming took 1 base from V and 6 from J, leaving 16 bases between them. CDR3 in DNA: TGTGCCAGTAGTATAGTTTGGGGGGGGGCCGCTCAGCCCCAGCATTTT. Amino acid sequence: CASSIVWGGAAQPQHF.

This chain links TRBV7-2 with TRBJ1-4; D ambiguous. CDR1 and CDR2 (germline): SGHTA, FQGNSA. V was clipped by 2 bases and J by 8 bases, with 18 bases between them. The CDR3 covers 16 residues. The CDR3 DNA reads as TGTGCCAGCAGCTTATCTTTTTCGGGTTCTGGAGAAAAACTGTTTTTT. It codes for CASSLSFSGSGEKLFF.

This clone was recorded once. This chain joins TRBV5-1 and TRBJ1-6, with 8 bases lining up with TRBD1. The V and J ends lost 3 bases and 7 bases, in that order; junction bases with no gene match: 9. The CDR3 is 16 residues long. In germline, CDR1 is SGHRS, CDR2 YFSETQ. CDR3 amino acids: CASSSGTGTGNSPLHF. The CDR3 nucleotides read TGCGCCAGCAGCTCGGGAACCGGGACAGGAAATTCACCCCTCCACTTT. The full variable domain, in which reference TRBV5-1 and TRBJ1-6 provide the parts outside the CDR3, is KAGVTQTPRYLIKTRGQQVTLSCSPISGHRSVSWYQQTPGQGLQFLFEYFSETQRNKGNFPGRFSGRQFSNSRSEMNVSTLELGDSALYLCASSSGTGTGNSPLHFGNGTRLTVT.

The V gene is TRBV27, the J gene TRBJ1-2; maybe TRBD1 (6 bases). V lost 9 bases and J lost 3, with 32 bases in between. The V gene's germline CDR1 is MNHEY and CDR2 SMNVEV (reference sequence). The CDR3 has 19 amino acids. For the CDR3, the DNA is TGTGCCAGTAAACCATCCTCGGGGGTCATCTGGGGGGGCGACTATGGCTACACCTTC. This gives the protein CASKPSSGVIWGGDYGYTF.

This clone was recorded a few times. The CDR3 protein is CASSVLVTKNIQYF. Written as DNA, the CDR3 is TGTGCCAGCAGTGTCCTAGTTACCAAAAACATTCAGTACTTC. V usage is TRBV28 and J usage is TRBJ2-4; no definite D call. The V gene lost 5 bases and the J gene lost 2 bases, with 10 bases spanning the gap. CDR3 length equals 14 residues. Germline CDR1 reads MDHEN; CDR2 reads SYDVKM.

This clone has just one count. This rearrangement joins TRBV7-9 to TRBJ2-5, with TRBD2 matching over 11 bases. V gave up 4 bases and J gave up 2 bases; unmatched junction bases: 9. Germline V gene lookup returns CDR1 SEHNR and CDR2 FQNEAQ (reference sequence). This CDR3 is built from 17 residues. The CDR3 protein is CASSWVYGTSGQETQYF. The CDR3 DNA reads TGTGCCAGCAGCTGGGTTTACGGGACTAGCGGACAAGAGACCCAGTACTTC.

The genes are TRBV28 and TRBJ2-3; possibly TRBD1 for D (5 bases). Germline lookup yields CDR1 MDHEN and CDR2 SYDVKM. This CDR3 region has 16 residues. Trimming took 4 bases from V and 2 from J, leaving 16 bases between them. CDR3 DNA: TGTGCCAGCAGTTATTCCCTCGACAGTTACACAGATACGCAGTATTTT. Protein product: CASSYSLDSYTDTQYF.

This clone has a handful of counts. This chain connects TRBV7-2 to TRBJ2-2, with 7 positions matching TRBD1. The trim removed 4 bases at V and 2 bases at J, leaving 4 bases unmatched. The CDR3 length is 15 residues. Germline CDR1 and CDR2: SGHTA and FQGNSA. CDR3 sequence: CASSSGGINTGELFF. The CDR3 coding sequence is TGTGCCAGCAGCTCAGGGGGTATAAACACCGGGGAGCTGTTTTTT.

This rearrangement joins TRBV10-3 to TRBJ2-1, with D unresolved. The CDR3 is made up of 13 amino acids. CDR1 and CDR2 (germline): ENHRY, SYGVKD. Trimming removed 2 bases at V and 4 bases at J, with 6 bases between. As DNA, the CDR3 is TGTGCCATCAGTGAGGTGCGGTACAATGAGCAGTTCTTC. It codes for CAISEVRYNEQFF.

The genes are TRBV2 and TRBJ2-3; 15 nucleotides align to TRBD2. V lost 5 bases to trimming and J lost 3 bases; unmatched junction nucleotides: 6. CDR1 and CDR2 from the germline V gene are SNHLY and FYNNEI. The CDR3 has 17 amino acids. CDR3 residues: CASSWTSGGAGTDTQYF. The CDR3 DNA reads TGTGCCAGCAGTTGGACTAGCGGGGGGGCCGGAACAGATACGCAGTATTTT. The variable domain in full, completed from reference TRBV2 and TRBJ2-3, reads EPEVTQTPSHQVTQMGQEVILRCVPISNHLYFYWYRQILGQKVEFLVSFYNNEISEKSEIFDDQFSVERPDGSNFTLKIRSTKLEDSAMYFCASSWTSGGAGTDTQYFGPGTRLTVL.

The chain joins TRBV11-1 to TRBJ1-6, with 8 bases aligning to TRBD1. CDR3 size: 14 residues. CDR1 is SGHAT, CDR2 FQDESV, per germline (reference sequence). J was trimmed by 5 bases and V by 5 bases; bases with no gene match: 2. CDR3 nucleotide sequence: TGTGCCAGCAGCCGGACAGGGAATAATTCACCCCTCCACTTT. Protein: CASSRTGNNSPLHF.

The chain joins TRBV10-3 to TRBJ2-7, with D possibly TRBD1 on 6 matching bases. The germline CDR1 and CDR2 sequences are ENHRY and SYGVKD. V lost 6 bases, J lost 1 base, and 13 bases lay in between. The CDR3 contains 14 residues. The CDR3 spells CAISTRQESYEQYF. CDR3 nucleotide sequence: TGTGCCATCAGCACTAGACAGGAGTCCTACGAGCAGTACTTC.

This clone was observed a few times. The rearrangement joins TRBV15 to TRBJ1-3, with D hard to call. CDR1 and CDR2 from the germline V gene are LNHNV and YYDKDF (reference sequence). V was cut by 3 bases and J by 0 bases, with 12 bases left in between. The CDR3 is 16 amino acids. CDR3 in amino acids: CATSRDRRGSGNTIYF. CDR3 in DNA: TGTGCCACCAGCAGGGATCGACGGGGCTCTGGAAACACCATATATTTT. Variable domain in full (rest from reference TRBV15 and TRBJ1-3): DAMVIQNPRYQVTQFGKPVTLSCSQTLNHNVMYWYQQKSSQAPKLLFHYYDKDFNNEADTPDNFQSRRPNTSFCFLDIRSPGLGDTAMYLCATSRDRRGSGNTIYFGEGSWLTVV.

J is TRBJ2-7 and V is TRBV5-6; 9 bases match TRBD1. The CDR3 covers 15 residues. Germline assignment: CDR1 SGHDT and CDR2 YYEEEE. The trim removed 6 bases at V and 3 bases at J, leaving 10 bases unmatched. The CDR3 here is CASNPGGDRVYEQYF. DNA for the CDR3: TGTGCCAGCAACCCCGGCGGGGACAGGGTCTACGAGCAGTACTTC.

J is TRBJ1-3 and V is TRBV6-5; D is uncertain. This CDR3 is built from 14 residues. Germline CDR1 MNHEY, CDR2 SVGAGI. Trimming cost V 2 bases and J 0 bases, with 5 bases left between them. The CDR3 protein is CASSYELSGNTIYF. As DNA, the CDR3 is TGTGCCAGCAGTTACGAACTCTCTGGAAACACCATATATTTT.